A single sample is the source of the 17 T cell receptor beta chains below, sequenced in a study of shared clonotypes between healthy human individuals. Assay: immunoSEQ multiplex PCR; the TCRdb copy retains only in-frame clones and omits some. The data hold 550,000 to 750,000 clones, with nearly 97% observed a single time. CD8 cells regarded as naive lacked CD45RO, were positively chosen for CCR7, and omitted terminally differentiated effector memory CD45RA+ cells. Sequenced: naive CD8+ T cells sorted from blood. Source of these receptors: a woman aged 30 to 39 in good health.

This chain joins TRBV11-2 and TRBJ2-7; TRBD2 aligns across 8 bases. J lost 3 bases, V lost 1 base, and 8 bases had no gene match. Germline CDR1 and CDR2: SGHAT and FQNNGV. The CDR3 has 16 amino acids. CDR3 sequence reads: CASSLAAGGLFYEQYF. The CDR3 region has the DNA TGTGCCAGCAGCTTAGCCGCGGGGGGCCTTTTCTACGAGCAGTACTTC.

The chain combines TRBV14 with TRBJ2-2; 13 positions agree with TRBD2. V lost 9 bases, J lost 5 bases, and 6 bases stayed unmatched. This CDR3 has 15 amino acids. The germline V gene encodes CDR1 SGHDN and CDR2 FVKESK. The CDR3, as DNA: TGTGCCAGTCGGACTAGCGGGAGTGATACCGGGGAGCTGTTTTTT. This translates into CASRTSGSDTGELFF.

J is TRBJ2-3 and V is TRBV4-1, with 8 bases identical to TRBD2. The length of the CDR3 is 15 residues. Germline V CDR1 and CDR2: MGHRA, YSYEKL. V shed 3 bases, J shed 4 bases, and the junction held 6 bases outside the gene matches. The CDR3 loop is CASSHGTRGADTQYF. In nucleotides, the CDR3 is TGCGCCAGCAGCCATGGGACTAGGGGGGCAGATACGCAGTATTTT.

This chain links TRBV5-6 with TRBJ2-3; 8 bases map to TRBD2. The junction had 12 bases not matched to a gene; V was cut back by 4 bases and J by 5 bases. Germline V gives CDR1 SGHDT, CDR2 YYEEEE. The CDR3 consists of 16 residues. The CDR3 region has the DNA TGTGCCAGCAGCGGTGGGCCTAGCGGGCCTGGAGATACGCAGTATTTT. Its protein product is CASSGGPSGPGDTQYF.

The CDR3: CASTRRGDSTDTQYF. The CDR3 DNA reads TGTGCCAGCACGAGACGGGGAGACAGCACAGATACGCAGTATTTT. The chain links TRBV2 to TRBJ2-3; D possibly corresponds to TRBD2 (5 bases). V gave up 7 bases and J gave up 0 bases, with 14 bases separating them. CDR3 length: 15 amino acids. The germline V gene has CDR1 SNHLY and CDR2 FYNNEI.

This chain links TRBV5-6 with TRBJ1-5; D may be TRBD1 (5 bases). With 2 bases removed from V and 5 bases from J, the gap between germline ends came to 11 bases. Germline V gene lookup returns CDR1 SGHDT and CDR2 YYEEEE. This CDR3 comprises 14 residues. CDR3 loop: CASSFGGKDQPQHF. The CDR3 DNA is TGTGCCAGCAGCTTTGGGGGAAAGGATCAGCCCCAGCATTTT.

The rearrangement joins TRBV5-1 to TRBJ2-2; D might be TRBD2 (6 bases). CDR1 is SGHRS and CDR2 is YFSETQ in the germline V gene. Trimming left V 0 bases short and J 7 bases short, with 10 bases between. The CDR3 loop spans 14 amino acids. CDR3 coding DNA: TGCGCCAGCAGCTTGGTGGGACTCGGCGGGGAGCTGTTTTTT. Translated: CASSLVGLGGELFF.

V and J are TRBV19 and TRBJ1-5; no clear D. Germline V gene lookup returns CDR1 LNHDA and CDR2 SQIVND (reference sequence). The CDR3 is made up of 14 amino acids. Trimming removed 3 bases at V and 5 bases at J, with 11 bases between. The CDR3 DNA is TGTGCCAGTAGTATCGAACAGTTGTATCAGCCCCAGCATTTT. This gives the protein CASSIEQLYQPQHF.

The chain uses TRBV5-5 and TRBJ2-7, with D hard to call. V was shortened by 4 bases and J by 3 bases, with 8 bases between the two germline ends. The CDR3 is made up of 12 amino acids. Per the germline V gene, CDR1 is SGHKS and CDR2 is YYEKEE (reference sequence). The CDR3 region is CASSQSNYEQYF. Written as DNA, the CDR3 is TGTGCCAGCAGCCAGTCAAACTACGAGCAGTACTTC.

The rearrangement links TRBV27 to TRBJ1-1; perhaps TRBD1 as D (6 bases). V was cut by 3 bases and J by 5 bases, with 13 bases left in between. Germline V gene data show CDR1 as MNHEY and CDR2 as SMNVEV (reference sequence). This CDR3 region has 14 residues. Here the CDR3 reads CASSFTGGLTEAFF. CDR3 bases: TGTGCCAGCAGTTTCACGGGGGGCTTGACTGAAGCTTTCTTT.

V and J are TRBV28 and TRBJ1-2; TRBD1 aligns across 7 bases. The CDR3 is 15 residues long. The germline V gene encodes CDR1 MDHEN and CDR2 SYDVKM. V shed 3 bases and J 5 bases; nucleotides not matched to a gene: 9. The CDR3 sequence: CASSLGPGGRYGYTF. The CDR3 nucleotides read TGTGCCAGCAGTTTGGGGCCAGGGGGAAGGTATGGCTACACCTTC.

The J gene is TRBJ2-5, the V gene TRBV6-5; D gene unclear. Germline lookup yields CDR1 MNHEY and CDR2 SVGAGI. V was clipped by 7 bases and J by 5 bases, with 8 bases between them. The CDR3 contains 11 residues. The CDR3 reads CASTNRETQYF. The CDR3 DNA reads TGTGCCAGCACAAACCGGGAGACCCAGTACTTC.

The J gene is TRBJ1-4, the V gene TRBV23-1; D remains ambiguous. TRBV23-1 is an open reading frame whose function is uncertain. V dropped 2 bases and J dropped 4 bases, with 8 bases sitting between them. CDR3 size: 14 residues. The CDR3 DNA reads TGCGCCAGCAGTCAACCGGGGATTAATGAAAAACTGTTTTTT. This codes for CASSQPGINEKLFF.

V is TRBV4-1 and J is TRBJ1-5; D might be TRBD1 (5 bases). V lost 4 bases and J lost 0, with 16 bases in between. The CDR3 has 17 amino acids. Germline CDR1 reads MGHRA; CDR2 reads YSYEKL. The CDR3 bases are TGCGCCAGCAGCCCTTTCGGGACCGGTAATAGCAATCAGCCCCAGCATTTT. Its protein product is CASSPFGTGNSNQPQHF.

The chain uses TRBV29-1 and TRBJ1-1; no reliable D call. CDR1 and CDR2 (germline): SQVTM, ANQGSEA. This CDR3 region has 12 residues. The V gene lost 7 bases and the J gene lost 0 bases, with 9 bases spanning the gap. The CDR3 is CSAVFMNTEAFF. The CDR3, as DNA: TGCAGCGCAGTCTTCATGAACACTGAAGCTTTCTTT.

This clone was seen once. V and J are TRBV27 and TRBJ2-3; D ambiguous. The V and J ends lost 6 bases and 1 base respectively, with 17 bases between them. This CDR3 is 16 amino acids long. Germline CDR1 reads MNHEY; CDR2 reads SMNVEV (reference sequence). The CDR3 loop is CASSHTNVPGTDTQYF. DNA for the CDR3: TGTGCCAGCAGCCATACTAACGTCCCGGGCACAGATACGCAGTATTTT.

The V call is TRBV7-6, the J call TRBJ1-3; TRBD1 matches 8 bases. The CDR3 contains 18 residues. J lost 0 bases, V lost 1 base, and 8 bases had no gene match. Germline V gene lookup returns CDR1 SGHVS and CDR2 FNYEAQ. The CDR3 reads CASSLVSGTGISGNTIYF. CDR3 DNA sequence: TGTGCCAGCAGCTTAGTCTCCGGGACAGGCATCTCTGGAAACACCATATATTTT.